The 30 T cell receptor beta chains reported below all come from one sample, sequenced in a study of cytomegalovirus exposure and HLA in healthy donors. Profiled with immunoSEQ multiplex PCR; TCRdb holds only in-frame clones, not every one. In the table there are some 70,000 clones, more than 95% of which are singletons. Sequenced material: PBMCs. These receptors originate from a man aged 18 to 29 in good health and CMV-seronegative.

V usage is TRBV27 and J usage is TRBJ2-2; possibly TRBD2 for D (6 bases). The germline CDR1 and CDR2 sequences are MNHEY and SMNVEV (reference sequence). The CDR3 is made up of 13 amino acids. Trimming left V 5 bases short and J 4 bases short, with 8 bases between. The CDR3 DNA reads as TGTGCCAGCAGTATCGGGGGCACCGGGGAGCTGTTTTTT. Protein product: CASSIGGTGELFF.

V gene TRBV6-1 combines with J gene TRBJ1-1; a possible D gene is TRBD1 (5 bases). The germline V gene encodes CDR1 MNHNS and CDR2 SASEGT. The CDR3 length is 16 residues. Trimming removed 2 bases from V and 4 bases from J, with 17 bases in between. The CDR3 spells CASSEHAGSLSTEAFF. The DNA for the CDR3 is TGTGCCAGCAGTGAACATGCAGGGTCGCTAAGCACTGAAGCTTTCTTT.

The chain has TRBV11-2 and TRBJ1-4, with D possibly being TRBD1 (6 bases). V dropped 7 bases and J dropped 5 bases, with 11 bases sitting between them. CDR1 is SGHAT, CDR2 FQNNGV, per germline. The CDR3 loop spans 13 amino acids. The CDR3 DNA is TGTGCCAGCACCCTGGGGGCGAATGAAAAACTGTTTTTT. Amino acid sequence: CASTLGANEKLFF.

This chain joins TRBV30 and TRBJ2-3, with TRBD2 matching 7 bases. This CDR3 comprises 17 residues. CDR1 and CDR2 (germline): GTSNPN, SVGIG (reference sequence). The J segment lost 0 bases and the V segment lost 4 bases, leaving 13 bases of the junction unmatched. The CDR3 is CAWTRVFQAGSTDTQYF. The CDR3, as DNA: TGTGCCTGGACCAGAGTTTTCCAAGCGGGGAGCACAGATACGCAGTATTTT.

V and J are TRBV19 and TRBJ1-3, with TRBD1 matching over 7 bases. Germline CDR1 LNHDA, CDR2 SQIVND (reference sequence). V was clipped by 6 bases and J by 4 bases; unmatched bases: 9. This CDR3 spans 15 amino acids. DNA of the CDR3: TGTGCCAGTAGCACCGGCGAGGGGGCGGGAAACACCATATATTTT. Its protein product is CASSTGEGAGNTIYF.

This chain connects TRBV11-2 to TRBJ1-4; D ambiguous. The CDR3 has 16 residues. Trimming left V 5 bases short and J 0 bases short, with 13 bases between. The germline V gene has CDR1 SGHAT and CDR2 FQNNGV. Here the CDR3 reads CASSLSTLATNEKLFF. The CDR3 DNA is TGTGCCAGCAGCCTAAGCACCCTTGCAACTAATGAAAAACTGTTTTTT.

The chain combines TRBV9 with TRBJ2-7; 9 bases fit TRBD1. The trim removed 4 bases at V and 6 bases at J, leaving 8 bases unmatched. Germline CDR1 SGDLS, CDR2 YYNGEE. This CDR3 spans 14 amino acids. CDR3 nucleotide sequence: TGTGCCAGCAGCTCGGGACAGGGTCGTTCCGAGCAGTACTTC. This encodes CASSSGQGRSEQYF.

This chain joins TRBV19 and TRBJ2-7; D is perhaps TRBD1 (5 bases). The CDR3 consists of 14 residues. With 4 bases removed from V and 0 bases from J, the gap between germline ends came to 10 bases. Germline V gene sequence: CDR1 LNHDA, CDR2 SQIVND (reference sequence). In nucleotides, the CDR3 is TGTGCCAGTAGTAGCCACAGGTTCTCCTACGAGCAGTACTTC. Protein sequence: CASSSHRFSYEQYF.

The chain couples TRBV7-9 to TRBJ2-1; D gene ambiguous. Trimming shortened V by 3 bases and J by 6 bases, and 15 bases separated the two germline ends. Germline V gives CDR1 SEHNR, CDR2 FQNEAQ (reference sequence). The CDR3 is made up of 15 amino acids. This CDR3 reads CASSFSGEASNEQFF. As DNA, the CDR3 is TGTGCCAGCAGCTTTTCTGGTGAGGCCTCCAATGAGCAGTTCTTC.

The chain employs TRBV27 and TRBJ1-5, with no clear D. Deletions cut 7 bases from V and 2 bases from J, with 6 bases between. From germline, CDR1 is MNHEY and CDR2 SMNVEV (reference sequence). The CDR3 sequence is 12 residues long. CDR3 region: CASMRGNQPQHF. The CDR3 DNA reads TGTGCCAGCATGAGGGGCAATCAGCCCCAGCATTTT.

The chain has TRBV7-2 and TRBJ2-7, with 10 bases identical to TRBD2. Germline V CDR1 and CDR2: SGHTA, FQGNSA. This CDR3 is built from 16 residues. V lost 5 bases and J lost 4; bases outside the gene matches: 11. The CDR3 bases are TGTGCCAGCAGCCCCCGACTAGCGGGTGCCACTTACGAGCAGTACTTC. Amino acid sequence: CASSPRLAGATYEQYF. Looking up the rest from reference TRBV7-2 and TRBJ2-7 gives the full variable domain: GAGVSQSPSNKVTEKGKDVELRCDPISGHTALYWYRQSLGQGLEFLIYFQGNSAPDKSGLPSDRFSAERTGGSVSTLTIQRTQQEDSAVYLCASSPRLAGATYEQYFGPGTRLTVT.

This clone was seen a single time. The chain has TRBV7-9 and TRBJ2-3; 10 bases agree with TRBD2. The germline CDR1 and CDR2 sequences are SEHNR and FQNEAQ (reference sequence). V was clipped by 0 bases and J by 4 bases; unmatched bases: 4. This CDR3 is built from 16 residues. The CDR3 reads CASSLASGRSSDTQYF. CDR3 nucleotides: TGTGCCAGCAGCTTAGCTAGCGGGAGGTCGTCAGATACGCAGTATTTT.

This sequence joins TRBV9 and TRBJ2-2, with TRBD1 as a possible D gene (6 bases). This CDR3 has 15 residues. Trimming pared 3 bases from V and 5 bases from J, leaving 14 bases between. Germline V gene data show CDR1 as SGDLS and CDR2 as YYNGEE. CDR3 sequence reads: CASSGDPGVTGELFF. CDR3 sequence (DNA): TGTGCCAGCAGCGGAGATCCAGGGGTGACCGGGGAGCTGTTTTTT.

The CDR3 nucleotides are TGTGCCAGCTCCCGCTCGGACACAAACTACGAGCAGTACTTC. Translating gives CASSRSDTNYEQYF. The chain combines TRBV18 with TRBJ2-7; tentatively, D is TRBD1 (5 bases). Germline V lookup: CDR1 KGHSH, CDR2 LQKENI. V lost 6 bases and J 3 bases, leaving 15 bases between the germline ends. The CDR3 totals 14 residues.

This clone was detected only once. The CDR3 DNA follows: TGTGCCATCAGAACAGGACCGTACGAGCAGTACTTC. Its protein is CAIRTGPYEQYF. J is TRBJ2-5 and V is TRBV10-3; possible D gene TRBD1, 5 bases. The DNA end is more similar to TRBJ2-7, so the J call may be wrong. The germline V gene has CDR1 ENHRY and CDR2 SYGVKD. There are 12 residues in the CDR3.

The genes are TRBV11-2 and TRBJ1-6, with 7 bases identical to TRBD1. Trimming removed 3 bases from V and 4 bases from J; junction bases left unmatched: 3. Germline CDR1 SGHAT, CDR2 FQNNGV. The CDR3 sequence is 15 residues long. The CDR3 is CASSFETGYNSPLHF. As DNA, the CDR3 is TGTGCCAGCAGCTTTGAGACAGGGTATAATTCACCCCTCCACTTT.

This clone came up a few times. The CDR3 reads CASSPGQNEQYF. In DNA form, the CDR3 reads TGTGCCAGCTCACCAGGGCAGAACGAGCAGTACTTC. The rearrangement uses TRBV18 and TRBJ2-7, with D unclear. The CDR3 contains 12 residues. Germline V gives CDR1 KGHSH, CDR2 LQKENI. V was pared by 2 bases and J by 5 bases, with 7 bases between.

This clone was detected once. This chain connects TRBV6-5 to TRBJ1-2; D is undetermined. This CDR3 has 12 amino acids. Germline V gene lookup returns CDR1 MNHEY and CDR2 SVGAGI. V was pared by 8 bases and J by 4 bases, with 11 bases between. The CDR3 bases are TGTGCCAGCCTAAACCGGGGCTATGGCTACACCTTC. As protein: CASLNRGYGYTF.

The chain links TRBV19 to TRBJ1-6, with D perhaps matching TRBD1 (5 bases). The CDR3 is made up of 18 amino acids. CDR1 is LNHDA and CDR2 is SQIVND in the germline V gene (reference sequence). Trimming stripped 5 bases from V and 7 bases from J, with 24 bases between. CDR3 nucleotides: TGTGCCAGTAGTTTAATAAACTCCGGGACTAGAGCCAATTCACCCCTCCACTTT. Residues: CASSLINSGTRANSPLHF.

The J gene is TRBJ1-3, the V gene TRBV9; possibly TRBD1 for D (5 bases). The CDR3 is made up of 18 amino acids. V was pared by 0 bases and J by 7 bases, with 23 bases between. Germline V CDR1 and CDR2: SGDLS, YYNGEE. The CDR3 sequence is CASSVAPMGLSPENTIYF. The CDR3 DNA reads TGTGCCAGCAGCGTAGCCCCAATGGGACTCTCCCCGGAGAACACCATATATTTT.

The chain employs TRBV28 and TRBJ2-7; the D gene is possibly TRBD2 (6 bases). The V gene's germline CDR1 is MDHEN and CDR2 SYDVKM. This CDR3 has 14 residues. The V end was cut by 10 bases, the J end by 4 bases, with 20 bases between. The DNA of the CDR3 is TGTGCCACAGTAGGAGCCGGGAGTGGTTACGAGCAGTACTTC. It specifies CATVGAGSGYEQYF. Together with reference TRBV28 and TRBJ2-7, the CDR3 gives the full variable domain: DVKVTQSSRYLVKRTGEKVFLECVQDMDHENMFWYRQDPGLGLRLIYFSYDVKMKEKGDIPEGYSVSREKKERFSLILESASTNQTSMYLCATVGAGSGYEQYFGPGTRLTVT.

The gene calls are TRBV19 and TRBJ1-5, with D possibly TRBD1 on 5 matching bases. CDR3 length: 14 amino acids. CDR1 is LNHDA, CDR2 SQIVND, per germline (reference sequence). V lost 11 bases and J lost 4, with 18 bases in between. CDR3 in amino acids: CASKDTGENQPQHF. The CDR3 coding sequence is TGTGCCTCAAAAGATACAGGCGAAAATCAGCCCCAGCATTTT. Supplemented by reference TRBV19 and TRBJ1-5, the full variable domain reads DGGITQSPKYLFRKEGQNVTLSCEQNLNHDAMYWYRQDPGQGLRLIYYSQIVNDFQKGDIAEGYSVSREKKESFPLTVTSAQKNPTAFYLCASKDTGENQPQHFGDGTRLSIL.

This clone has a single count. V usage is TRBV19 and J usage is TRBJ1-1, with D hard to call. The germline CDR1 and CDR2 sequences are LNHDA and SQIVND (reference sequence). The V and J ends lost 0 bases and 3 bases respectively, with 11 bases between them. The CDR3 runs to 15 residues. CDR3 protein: CASSIEGTQDTEAFF. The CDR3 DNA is TGTGCCAGTAGTATAGAAGGAACTCAGGACACTGAAGCTTTCTTT.

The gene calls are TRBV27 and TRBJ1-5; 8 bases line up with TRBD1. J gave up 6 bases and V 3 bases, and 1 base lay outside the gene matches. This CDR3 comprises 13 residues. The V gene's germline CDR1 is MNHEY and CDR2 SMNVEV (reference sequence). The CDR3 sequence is CASSFRGPQPQHF. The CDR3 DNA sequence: TGTGCCAGCAGTTTCAGGGGGCCTCAGCCCCAGCATTTT.

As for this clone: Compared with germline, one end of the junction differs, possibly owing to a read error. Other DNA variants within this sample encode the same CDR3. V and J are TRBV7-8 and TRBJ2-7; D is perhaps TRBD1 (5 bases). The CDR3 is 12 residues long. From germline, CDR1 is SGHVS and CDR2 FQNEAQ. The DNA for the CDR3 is TGTGCCAGCAGCCCCACAGGTCACGAGCAATACTTC. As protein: CASSPTGHEQYF.

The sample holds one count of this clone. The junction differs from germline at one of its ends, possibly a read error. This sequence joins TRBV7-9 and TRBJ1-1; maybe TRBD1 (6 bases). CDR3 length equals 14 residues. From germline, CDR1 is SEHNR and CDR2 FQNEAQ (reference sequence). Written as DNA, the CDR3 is TGTGCCAGCAGCTTAGAGGGGGAGAACGCTGAAGCTTTCTTT. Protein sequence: CASSLEGENAEAFF.

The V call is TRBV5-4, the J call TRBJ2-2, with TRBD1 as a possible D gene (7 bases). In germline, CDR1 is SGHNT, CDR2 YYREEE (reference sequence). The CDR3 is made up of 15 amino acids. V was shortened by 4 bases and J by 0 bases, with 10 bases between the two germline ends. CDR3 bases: TGTGCCAGCAGCCAGGGGGGTCCGAACACCGGGGAGCTGTTTTTT. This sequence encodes CASSQGGPNTGELFF.

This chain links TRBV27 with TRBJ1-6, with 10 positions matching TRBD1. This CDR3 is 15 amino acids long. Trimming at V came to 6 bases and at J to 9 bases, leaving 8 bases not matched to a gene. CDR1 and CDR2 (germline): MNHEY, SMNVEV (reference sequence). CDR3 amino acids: CASRMGGQGTSPLHF. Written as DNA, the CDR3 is TGTGCCAGCAGAATGGGGGGACAGGGGACTTCACCCCTCCACTTT.

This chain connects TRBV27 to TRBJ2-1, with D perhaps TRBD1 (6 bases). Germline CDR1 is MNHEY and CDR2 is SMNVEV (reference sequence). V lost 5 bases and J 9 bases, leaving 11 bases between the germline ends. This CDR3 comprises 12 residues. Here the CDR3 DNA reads TGTGCCAGCAGTCCCCTGGGGGCTGAGCAGTTCTTC. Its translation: CASSPLGAEQFF.

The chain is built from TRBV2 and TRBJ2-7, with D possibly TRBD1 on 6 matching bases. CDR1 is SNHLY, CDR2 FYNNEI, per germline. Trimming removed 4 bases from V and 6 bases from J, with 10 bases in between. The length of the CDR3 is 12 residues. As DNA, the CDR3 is TGTGCCAGCAGTGTACAGGGCCGCGAGCAGTACTTC. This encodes CASSVQGREQYF.